The 9 T cell receptor beta chains reported below all come from one sample, sequenced in a study of control samples from healthy donors and cancer patients. Measured with immunoSEQ multiplex PCR; TCRdb has only the in-frame clones, and not every one. The table has under 200,000 clones, 91% seen once; the top ten hold more than 1.3%. Sequenced material: blood. Source of these receptors: a woman in her thirties in good health.

V is TRBV11-2 and J is TRBJ2-7; a weak D match, TRBD1 (5 bases). The CDR3 consists of 14 residues. The V end was cut by 4 bases, the J end by 0 bases, with 10 bases between. Germline CDR1 is SGHAT and CDR2 is FQNNGV. In DNA, the CDR3 is TGTGCCAGCAGCTCCAGGGTCAGCTCCTACGAGCAGTACTTC. Translating it yields CASSSRVSSYEQYF.

The chain combines TRBV12-3 or TRBV12-4 with TRBJ1-2; D may be TRBD1 (5 bases). This CDR3 contains 13 residues. The V and J ends lost 6 bases and 4 bases respectively, with 12 bases between them. CDR3 coding DNA: TGTGCCAGCAGCCCCTCAGGGTCCTATGGCTACACCTTC. This encodes CASSPSGSYGYTF.

Here the CDR3 reads CASSPGTGGHYGYTF. CDR3 DNA: TGTGCCAGCAGCCCCGGGACAGGGGGGCACTATGGCTACACCTTC. The chain carries TRBV28 and TRBJ1-2; the match to TRBD1 covers 11 bases. CDR3 length: 15 amino acids. Germline CDR1 and CDR2: MDHEN and SYDVKM. The J segment lost 3 bases and the V segment lost 6 bases, leaving 6 bases of the junction unmatched.

Of note for this clone: Distinct nucleotide sequences in the sample also encode this CDR3. The V gene is TRBV19, the J gene TRBJ2-5, with 8 bases that match TRBD1. The CDR3 is 14 residues long. V lost 3 bases and J lost 5; bases outside the gene matches: 5. Germline V gives CDR1 LNHDA, CDR2 SQIVND (reference sequence). Here the CDR3 reads CASSMGQGAETQYF. CDR3 bases: TGTGCCAGTAGTATGGGCCAGGGGGCTGAGACCCAGTACTTC.

The chain combines TRBV28 with TRBJ2-5, with TRBD2 identical over 10 bases. The trim removed 5 bases at V and 4 bases at J, leaving 4 bases unmatched. The germline V gene encodes CDR1 MDHEN and CDR2 SYDVKM. The CDR3 runs to 14 residues. Here the CDR3 reads CASSTAGGRETQYF. The CDR3 DNA is TGTGCCAGCAGTACAGCGGGGGGGCGAGAGACCCAGTACTTC. The variable domain in full, with the rest retrieved from reference TRBV28 and TRBJ2-5, is DVKVTQSSRYLVKRTGEKVFLECVQDMDHENMFWYRQDPGLGLRLIYFSYDVKMKEKGDIPEGYSVSREKKERFSLILESASTNQTSMYLCASSTAGGRETQYFGPGTRLLVL.

This clone occurred a few times. The J gene is TRBJ1-5, the V gene TRBV28; a possible D gene is TRBD1 (6 bases). Germline V gene lookup returns CDR1 MDHEN and CDR2 SYDVKM. The germline V and J ends were trimmed by 6 bases and 4 bases, with 16 bases remaining between them. The CDR3 sequence is 15 residues long. The DNA for the CDR3 is TGTGCCAGCAGACCGTACCGGGACATGAATCAGCCCCAGCATTTT. Protein sequence: CASRPYRDMNQPQHF.

V gene TRBV12-3 or TRBV12-4 combines with J gene TRBJ1-2; no definite D call. Deletions cut 3 bases from V and 1 base from J, with 6 bases between. The length of the CDR3 is 13 residues. The CDR3 nucleotides read TGTGCCAGCAGTTTCGGGAGTAACTATGGCTACACCTTC. Its protein is CASSFGSNYGYTF.

The chain uses TRBV7-2 and TRBJ1-6; 10 nucleotides align to TRBD1. Trimming removed 5 bases from V and 9 bases from J; junction bases left unmatched: 4. Per the germline V gene, CDR1 is SGHTA and CDR2 is FQGNSA. The CDR3 is made up of 14 amino acids. CDR3 sequence reads: CASSGGTGVSPLHF. The CDR3 DNA sequence: TGTGCCAGCAGCGGCGGGACAGGGGTTTCACCCCTCCACTTT.

V gene TRBV27 combines with J gene TRBJ2-7; D gene ambiguous. The CDR3 loop spans 12 amino acids. Between the trimmed V and J ends, which lost 5 bases and 0 bases, there was a span of 5 bases. Germline CDR1 MNHEY, CDR2 SMNVEV (reference sequence). The CDR3 DNA follows: TGTGCCAGCAGTGATCACTCCTACGAGCAGTACTTC. This encodes CASSDHSYEQYF.